These 12 T cell receptor beta chains originate from one sample sequenced in a study of monozygotic twins with inflammatory bowel disease. TCRdb processed the 5' RACE reads again and assigns one entry to each CDR3 protein, with no DNA. The data include 90,000 to 110,000 distinct CDR3 sequences; the top ten clones carry around 11%. Sample: blood. The receptors come from a human donor with ulcerative colitis or Crohn's disease, or a healthy co-twin of an affected twin (not recorded which).

The V and J genes are TRBV28 and TRBJ1-5; TCRdb calls TRBD1, which cannot be checked without DNA. The CDR3 consists of 15 residues. Germline V CDR1 and CDR2: MDHEN, SYDVKM. CDR3 sequence reads: CASSPRTGGYQPQHF.

The chain recombines TRBV12-3 or TRBV12-4 with TRBJ2-5; no DNA is available, so the TRBD2 call from TCRdb remains unchecked. The CDR3 has 19 amino acids. CDR3 protein: CASSLNVGDHNIPQETQYF.

The genes are TRBV28 and TRBJ2-5; TCRdb reports TRBD1, a call that lacks DNA to check it against. The V gene's germline CDR1 is MDHEN and CDR2 SYDVKM. The CDR3 length is 15 residues. This chain's CDR3 is CASSRGQPGQETQYF.

The chain is built from TRBV3-1 and TRBJ2-7; TCRdb's D gene call, TRBD2, goes unchecked for lack of DNA. CDR1 LGHDT and CDR2 YNNKEL come from the germline V gene (reference sequence). The CDR3 runs 13 residues. The CDR3 protein is CASSVAREYEQYF.

The chain combines TRBV5-6 with TRBJ2-1; there is no DNA to check the TCRdb D call of TRBD2. The CDR3 is 16 residues long. The germline V gene has CDR1 SGHDT and CDR2 YYEEEE. CDR3 sequence reads: CASSSPSGGALNEQFF.

CDR3 sequence: CASSFRTGGKKLFF. This sequence joins TRBV12-3 or TRBV12-4 and TRBJ1-4; the D call from TCRdb, TRBD1, cannot be confirmed without DNA. This CDR3 is built from 14 residues.

This chain joins TRBV5-4 and TRBJ1-6; with no DNA, the TCRdb D assignment of TRBD1 cannot be verified. This CDR3 has 13 amino acids. Germline CDR1 is SGHNT and CDR2 is YYREEE (reference sequence). CDR3 sequence reads: CASSRDGNSPLHF.

V usage is TRBV5-1 and J usage is TRBJ2-5; TCRdb indicates TRBD1, and absent DNA this call remains unverified. Germline V CDR1 and CDR2: SGHRS, YFSETQ. The CDR3 consists of 14 residues. The CDR3 sequence: CASSLTGGDETQYF.

V and J are TRBV20-1 and TRBJ2-4; TCRdb reports TRBD1, a call that lacks DNA to check it against. From germline, CDR1 is DFQATT and CDR2 SNEGSKA (reference sequence). The CDR3 is 12 amino acids. CDR3 residues: CSAVTGEDIQYF.

The CDR3 loop reads CSAIPGAGRTEAFF. The chain uses TRBV20-1 and TRBJ1-1; absent DNA, TCRdb's TRBD1 call cannot be checked. The CDR3 extends over 14 amino acids. The germline V gene encodes CDR1 DFQATT and CDR2 SNEGSKA (reference sequence).

The chain recombines TRBV12-3 or TRBV12-4 with TRBJ2-2; the D call of TRBD1 rests on TCRdb alone, since no DNA is present to check it. CDR3 length equals 15 residues. The CDR3 loop is CASSFQTGSTGELFF.

The V and J genes are TRBV13 and TRBJ2-4; the TRBD1 assignment by TCRdb is unverifiable without DNA. This CDR3 comprises 15 residues. The germline V gene encodes CDR1 PRHDT and CDR2 FYEKMQ (reference sequence). CDR3 in amino acids: CASSPTGESTNIQYF. Complete variable domain (other parts from reference TRBV13 and TRBJ2-4): AAGVIQSPRHLIKEKRETATLKCYPIPRHDTVYWYQQGPGQDPQFLISFYEKMQSDKGSIPDRFSAQQFSDYHSELNMSSLELGDSALYFCASSPTGESTNIQYFGAGTRLSVL.